This TCR beta chain was recovered during a study of blood T cell repertoires in COVID-19. Clones were read by immunoSEQ multiplex PCR, and TCRdb kept only the in-frame ones, dropping some. This sample yields about 300,000 clones, of which about 82% are seen a single time; under 2% belongs to the top ten. Sequenced sample: peripheral blood. The sequence derives from a woman aged 45-65 years with acute or convalescent COVID-19.

DNA of the CDR3: TGTGCCAGCAGTTCATCCGGGACAGACTACGAGCAGTACTTC. Protein: CASSSSGTDYEQYF. The chain joins TRBV27 to TRBJ2-7; 7 bases are shared with TRBD1. Germline V lookup: CDR1 MNHEY, CDR2 SMNVEV (reference sequence). This CDR3 region has 14 residues. J lost 3 bases, V lost 4 bases, and 6 bases had no gene match.